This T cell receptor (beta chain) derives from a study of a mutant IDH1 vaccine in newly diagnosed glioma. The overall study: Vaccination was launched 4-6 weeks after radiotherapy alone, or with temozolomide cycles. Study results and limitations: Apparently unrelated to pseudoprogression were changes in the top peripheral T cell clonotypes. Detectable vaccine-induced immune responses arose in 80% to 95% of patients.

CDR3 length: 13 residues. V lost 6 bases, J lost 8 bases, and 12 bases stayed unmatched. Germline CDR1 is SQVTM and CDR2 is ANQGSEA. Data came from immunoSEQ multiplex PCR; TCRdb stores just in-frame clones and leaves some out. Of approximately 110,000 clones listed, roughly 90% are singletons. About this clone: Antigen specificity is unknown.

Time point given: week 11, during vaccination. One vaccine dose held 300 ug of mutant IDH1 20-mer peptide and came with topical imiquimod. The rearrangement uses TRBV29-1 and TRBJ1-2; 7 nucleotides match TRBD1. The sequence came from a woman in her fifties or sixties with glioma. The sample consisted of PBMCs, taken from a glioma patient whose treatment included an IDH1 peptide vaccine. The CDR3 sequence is CSVFRDSSMGYTF. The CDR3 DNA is TGCAGCGTATTCCGGGACAGCTCTATGGGCTACACCTTC.